This T cell receptor (beta chain) was captured by sequencing in a study of blood T cell repertoires in COVID-19. Study-wide background: Researchers got acute and convalescent COVID-19 samples from the United States, Italy and Spain. Nucleic acid was either cDNA or gDNA, and it came from T cells, B-cell-depleted T cells, or PBMCs.

The authors' processing: How many nucleated cells were present was estimated from reference gene primer amplification. Sequenced by immunoSEQ multiplex PCR; TCRdb stores in-frame clones only, minus some. That table is the source of V, J and clone size, and D and trimming were worked out from the DNA. The table records roughly 230,000 clones, about 85% of them present only once. Germline V CDR1 and CDR2: SQVTM, ANQGSEA. CDR3 length: 13 amino acids. V was pared by 4 bases and J by 1 base, with 11 bases between. This clonotype originated in an older woman with active or convalescent COVID-19. The source material was peripheral blood. The V gene is TRBV29-1, the J gene TRBJ2-7; no definite D call. CDR3 DNA sequence: TGCAGCGTTGTTTTATCCAGATCCTACGAGCAGTACTTC. This encodes CSVVLSRSYEQYF.